The next 32 T cell receptor beta chains were all read from a single sample in a study of OX40 agonist ivuxolimab in advanced cancers. Only in-frame clones appear in the TCRdb table, and some are missing; sequencing was by immunoSEQ multiplex PCR. This sample yields some 75,000 clones, of which approximately 81% are seen a single time; less than 2.5% belongs to the top ten. The input for sequencing was CD4+ or CD8+ T cells sorted from blood, taken in a trial of the OX40 agonist ivuxolimab. These receptor sequences come from an adult with an advanced solid tumor such as melanoma, head and neck, liver or kidney cancer.

The chain joins TRBV7-9 to TRBJ2-3; no firm D call. V was pared by 2 bases and J by 3 bases, with 3 bases between. The CDR3 totals 12 residues. CDR1 is SEHNR, CDR2 FQNEAQ, per germline (reference sequence). CDR3 nucleotide sequence: TGTGCCAGCAGCTTACCGACAGATACGCAGTATTTT. Translating gives CASSLPTDTQYF.

This chain connects TRBV5-1 to TRBJ2-3; D is perhaps TRBD1 or TRBD2 (6 bases each). Germline V gene sequence: CDR1 SGHRS, CDR2 YFSETQ. The V and J ends lost 8 bases and 4 bases respectively, with 14 bases between them. The CDR3 covers 13 residues. The CDR3: CASSKGGPDTQYF. CDR3 nucleotide sequence: TGCGCCAGTTCCAAGGGGGGCCCAGATACGCAGTATTTT.

The V gene is TRBV15, the J gene TRBJ2-7, with D perhaps TRBD1 or TRBD2 (5 bases each). Germline loops: CDR1 LNHNV, CDR2 YYDKDF (reference sequence). V was cut by 5 bases and J by 1 base, with 9 bases left in between. The CDR3 is 13 amino acids. The CDR3 is CATSRGSSYEQYF. CDR3 nucleotide sequence: TGTGCCACCAGCCGGGGCAGTTCCTACGAGCAGTACTTC.

The chain has TRBV11-3 and TRBJ2-5, with 10 bases lining up with TRBD1. The germline gives CDR1 SGHNT, CDR2 YENEEA. The CDR3 loop spans 13 amino acids. The V gene end was trimmed by 5 bases and the J gene end by 7 bases; junction bases not matched to a gene: 4. The CDR3 sequence: CASSPRTGGTQYF. In nucleotides, the CDR3 is TGTGCCAGCAGCCCGAGGACAGGGGGGACCCAGTACTTC.

The chain has TRBV19 and TRBJ2-5; a possible D gene is TRBD2 (5 bases). The germline V gene encodes CDR1 LNHDA and CDR2 SQIVND (reference sequence). Trimming left V 3 bases short and J 5 bases short, with 13 bases between. This CDR3 region has 14 residues. In DNA, the CDR3 is TGTGCCAGTAGTATCCGGGGATTCGGCGAGACCCAGTACTTC. This translates into CASSIRGFGETQYF.

The rearrangement links TRBV5-1 to TRBJ2-2; TRBD1 or TRBD2 may be the D gene (6 bases each). Germline lookup yields CDR1 SGHRS and CDR2 YFSETQ. Trimming removed 3 bases at V and 8 bases at J, with 17 bases between. This CDR3 has 15 amino acids. CDR3 amino acids: CASSSFGGTLGELFF. The CDR3 DNA reads as TGCGCCAGCAGCTCATTCGGGGGCACGCTGGGGGAGCTGTTTTTT.

V and J are TRBV27 and TRBJ1-6; perhaps TRBD1 as D (5 bases). Deletions cut 1 base from V and 10 bases from J, with 17 bases between. CDR3 length equals 16 residues. The germline gives CDR1 MNHEY, CDR2 SMNVEV (reference sequence). CDR3 nucleotide sequence: TGTGCCAGCAGTTTATTTGTCGGACAAACGGGCTCACCCCTCCACTTT. Translating gives CASSLFVGQTGSPLHF.

The chain uses TRBV9 and TRBJ1-3; D gene uncertain. The V and J ends lost 1 base and 4 bases respectively, with 3 bases between them. Germline values: CDR1 SGDLS, CDR2 YYNGEE. The CDR3 runs to 12 residues. The CDR3 loop is CASSVTGNTIYF. The CDR3, as DNA: TGTGCCAGCAGCGTAACGGGAAACACCATATATTTT. Combining the CDR3 with reference TRBV9 and TRBJ1-3 gives the whole variable domain DSGVTQTPKHLITATGQRVTLRCSPRSGDLSVYWYQQSLDQGLQFLIQYYNGEERAKGNILERFSAQQFPDLHSELNLSSLELGDSALYFCASSVTGNTIYFGEGSWLTVV.

The chain joins TRBV4-3 to TRBJ2-3; TRBD1 matches 9 bases. Looked up from germline, CDR1 is LGHNA and CDR2 is YSLEER. V lost 1 base, J lost 3 bases, and 2 bases stayed unmatched. The length of the CDR3 is 15 residues. The CDR3: CASSQGDRETDTQYF. CDR3 bases: TGCGCCAGCAGCCAAGGGGACAGGGAGACAGATACGCAGTATTTT.

This clone was found once. The rearrangement links TRBV4-1 to TRBJ1-5; 8 positions agree with TRBD1. Trimming at V came to 3 bases and at J to 3 bases, leaving 4 bases not matched to a gene. Looked up from germline, CDR1 is MGHRA and CDR2 is YSYEKL. The CDR3 is 15 amino acids. CDR3 coding DNA: TGCGCCAGCAGCCATGGGGACAGGCCCAATCAGCCCCAGCATTTT. Encoded protein: CASSHGDRPNQPQHF.

CDR3 bases: TGCGCCAGCAGCTCGGCCCGACGGGATTCACCCCTCCACTTT. It specifies CASSSARRDSPLHF. The chain carries TRBV5-1 and TRBJ1-6; D gene ambiguous. V gave up 3 bases and J gave up 8 bases, with 12 bases separating them. The CDR3 runs 14 residues. CDR1 SGHRS and CDR2 YFSETQ come from the germline V gene.

The genes are TRBV7-9 and TRBJ1-1; a weak D match, TRBD1 (5 bases). Trimming removed 4 bases at V and 1 base at J, with 7 bases between. In germline, CDR1 is SEHNR, CDR2 FQNEAQ (reference sequence). CDR3 length: 13 residues. The CDR3 DNA is TGTGCCAGCAGCTCGGGGGGGAACACTGAAGCTTTCTTT. It yields the protein CASSSGGNTEAFF.

The chain combines TRBV4-2 with TRBJ2-7, with 7 bases fitting TRBD2. J lost 1 base, V lost 1 base, and 4 bases had no gene match. The V gene's germline CDR1 is LGHNA and CDR2 YNFKEQ. The CDR3 totals 15 residues. Here the CDR3 reads CASSQGYGGSYEQYF. CDR3 coding DNA: TGTGCCAGCAGCCAAGGGTACGGGGGGTCCTACGAGCAGTACTTC.

The rearrangement uses TRBV9 and TRBJ1-1, with no clear D. Germline V lookup: CDR1 SGDLS, CDR2 YYNGEE. Trimming removed 3 bases from V and 2 bases from J, with 8 bases in between. The CDR3 extends over 13 amino acids. The CDR3 protein is CASSARVNTEAFF. For the CDR3, the DNA is TGTGCCAGCAGCGCCCGGGTTAACACTGAAGCTTTCTTT.

This clone was counted at least ten times. The chain combines TRBV27 with TRBJ1-1, with TRBD1 matching 7 bases. The CDR3 runs to 13 residues. With V trimmed by 5 bases and J by 4 bases, 4 bases remained unmatched. Germline V gene sequence: CDR1 MNHEY, CDR2 SMNVEV (reference sequence). CDR3 loop: CASSGDRATEAFF. In DNA, the CDR3 is TGTGCCAGCAGTGGTGACAGGGCCACTGAAGCTTTCTTT.

This clone appeared once. The genes are TRBV7-8 and TRBJ2-7; either TRBD1 or TRBD2 may fit D (5 bases each). Trimming pared 5 bases from V and 0 bases from J, leaving 14 bases between. Germline V gene lookup returns CDR1 SGHVS and CDR2 FQNEAQ. This CDR3 is built from 15 residues. The CDR3 reads CASSRGTSSSYEQYF. The CDR3 nucleotides are TGTGCCAGCAGCAGAGGGACCTCGAGCTCCTACGAGCAGTACTTC.

This chain joins TRBV19 and TRBJ1-5; 8 nucleotides line up with TRBD1. This CDR3 has 13 residues. Germline CDR1 and CDR2: LNHDA and SQIVND (reference sequence). J was trimmed by 9 bases and V by 5 bases; bases with no gene match: 6. This CDR3 is CASSRTGWTPQHF. Here the CDR3 DNA reads TGTGCCAGTAGTCGGACAGGGTGGACGCCCCAGCATTTT.

This clone was observed once. The chain is built from TRBV19 and TRBJ1-3; 9 nucleotides line up with TRBD1. Germline CDR1 LNHDA, CDR2 SQIVND (reference sequence). The V and J ends lost 7 bases and 2 bases, in that order; junction bases with no gene match: 9. The CDR3 consists of 16 residues. The CDR3 sequence: CASTNAGTGTGNTIYF. CDR3 bases: TGTGCCAGTACCAACGCCGGGACAGGGACTGGAAACACCATATATTTT.

V gene TRBV5-1 combines with J gene TRBJ1-4; D not resolved. The V and J ends lost 4 bases and 1 base respectively, with 11 bases between them. Germline CDR1 is SGHRS and CDR2 is YFSETQ. CDR3 length equals 15 residues. The CDR3 nucleotides are TGCGCCAGCAGCACCGCCGGGAGAACTAATGAAAAACTGTTTTTT. Translated, it gives CASSTAGRTNEKLFF.

This sequence joins TRBV5-5 and TRBJ2-5; TRBD2 might be the D (5 bases). Germline V gene lookup returns CDR1 SGHKS and CDR2 YYEKEE (reference sequence). V was pared by 4 bases and J by 4 bases, with 17 bases between. The CDR3 is 15 residues long. The CDR3 DNA reads TGTGCCAGCAGCGGAACCGGGATACGCCCAGAGACCCAGTACTTC. Translation: CASSGTGIRPETQYF.

V usage is TRBV7-2 and J usage is TRBJ2-5; 7 bases line up with TRBD2. J lost 1 base, V lost 0 bases, and 5 bases had no gene match. Germline V gives CDR1 SGHTA, CDR2 FQGNSA. The CDR3 is 16 amino acids. CDR3 in DNA: TGTGCCAGCAGCTTAGCCGGGGCTAGCGGCCAAGAGACCCAGTACTTC. Residues: CASSLAGASGQETQYF.

The J gene is TRBJ2-7, the V gene TRBV9; TRBD1 aligns across 8 bases. CDR1 and CDR2 (germline): SGDLS, YYNGEE. The CDR3 runs to 14 residues. V lost 4 bases to trimming and J lost 4 bases; unmatched junction nucleotides: 7. The CDR3 is CASSWDRFGYEQYF. CDR3 DNA: TGTGCCAGCAGCTGGGACAGGTTTGGGTACGAGCAGTACTTC.

Regarding this clone: Its ends do not fully match the called genes, so a read error is possible. The rearrangement joins TRBV28 to TRBJ1-2; D is possibly TRBD1 (6 bases). This CDR3 has 13 residues. Germline lookup yields CDR1 MDHEN and CDR2 SYDVKM. The CDR3 nucleotides read TGTGCCAGCAGTGAACTTGCCCCGGGGGCGCAGACTTTC. Translating it yields CASSELAPGAQTF.

The rearrangement links TRBV5-6 to TRBJ2-3, with 8 bases aligning to TRBD1. Germline V gene lookup returns CDR1 SGHDT and CDR2 YYEEEE. The V segment lost 2 bases and the J segment 0 bases; nucleotides outside the gene matches: 5. This CDR3 comprises 16 residues. CDR3 sequence: CASSFRTGTSTDTQYF. CDR3 sequence (DNA): TGTGCCAGCAGCTTTCGGACAGGGACAAGCACAGATACGCAGTATTTT.

This chain links TRBV9 with TRBJ2-3; 11 nucleotides match TRBD2. Germline V CDR1 and CDR2: SGDLS, YYNGEE. V shed 4 bases, J shed 4 bases, and the junction held 8 bases outside the gene matches. The length of the CDR3 is 16 residues. The CDR3 DNA reads TGTGCCAGCAGCCCAAGACTAGCGGGGCGTCCAGATACGCAGTATTTT. It yields the protein CASSPRLAGRPDTQYF.

CDR3 nucleotides: TGCGCCAGCAGCCAGGGCGCCTATGGCTACACCTTC. Translation: CASSQGAYGYTF. The chain joins TRBV4-1 to TRBJ1-2; D gene uncertain. The V end lost 3 bases, the J end lost 4 bases, and 6 bases lay between the germline ends. Germline CDR1 reads MGHRA; CDR2 reads YSYEKL. CDR3 length: 12 amino acids.

This chain links TRBV5-8 with TRBJ2-5, with 7 bases that match TRBD2. CDR1 is SGHTS, CDR2 YDEGEE, per germline. This CDR3 is built from 15 residues. Losses at the gene ends were 0 bases for V and 2 bases for J; bases not matched to a gene: 4. CDR3 nucleotide sequence: TGTGCCAGCAGCTTGGCGGGGGAGGGGCAAGAGACCCAGTACTTC. It translates to CASSLAGEGQETQYF.

This clone was picked up a small number of times. The chain carries TRBV4-2 and TRBJ2-7; D possibly uses TRBD1 or TRBD2 (5 bases each). V was cut by 1 base and J by 0 bases, with 13 bases left in between. This CDR3 spans 16 amino acids. The germline gives CDR1 LGHNA, CDR2 YNFKEQ. For the CDR3, the DNA is TGTGCCAGCAGCCAAGCCGGGACCGACGTCTCCTACGAGCAGTACTTC. As protein: CASSQAGTDVSYEQYF.

V is TRBV11-3 and J is TRBJ1-1; D remains unclear. Trimming stripped 1 base from V and 3 bases from J, with 12 bases between. The CDR3 extends over 15 amino acids. In germline, CDR1 is SGHNT, CDR2 YENEEA. For the CDR3, the DNA is TGTGCCAGCAGCTTAGGGCACGGCGCATACACTGAAGCTTTCTTT. This encodes CASSLGHGAYTEAFF.

The chain links TRBV19 to TRBJ2-7, with TRBD2 identical over 11 bases. The CDR3 spans 19 residues. Germline assignment: CDR1 LNHDA and CDR2 SQIVND (reference sequence). V lost 8 bases, J lost 2 bases, and 20 bases stayed unmatched. The CDR3 bases are TGTGCCAGTGTATTCCAGTCGGGACTAGCGGAGACCGCCGCCTACGAGCAGTACTTC. This gives the protein CASVFQSGLAETAAYEQYF. The complete variable domain, with remaining parts taken from reference TRBV19 and TRBJ2-7, reads DGGITQSPKYLFRKEGQNVTLSCEQNLNHDAMYWYRQDPGQGLRLIYYSQIVNDFQKGDIAEGYSVSREKKESFPLTVTSAQKNPTAFYLCASVFQSGLAETAAYEQYFGPGTRLTVT.

The CDR3 region is CASSPTSGTIRETQYF. The CDR3 region has the DNA TGTGCCAGCAGCCCCACTAGCGGGACAATTAGGGAGACCCAGTACTTC. This sequence joins TRBV7-6 and TRBJ2-5; 10 bases map to TRBD2. The germline CDR1 and CDR2 sequences are SGHVS and FNYEAQ. Trimming removed 5 bases from V and 5 bases from J; junction bases left unmatched: 11. There are 16 residues in the CDR3.

The chain couples TRBV28 to TRBJ1-1; TRBD1 might be the D (6 bases). CDR3 length: 13 residues. Deletions cut 7 bases from V and 1 base from J, with 10 bases between. Germline values: CDR1 MDHEN, CDR2 SYDVKM. CDR3 sequence reads: CASIRQANTEAFF. The CDR3 DNA reads as TGTGCCAGCATCCGACAGGCGAACACTGAAGCTTTCTTT.